Following are 32 T cell receptor beta chains from one sample sequenced in a study of CD8 T cells in ankylosing spondylitis. Each CDR3 protein is one row after TCRdb ran MiXCR on the 5' RACE reads. The sample records 200,000 to 300,000 distinct CDR3 sequences, 9.5% to 12% being singletons. Sequenced sample: blood, either unsorted or a sorted T cell fraction (not recorded which). These receptors were collected from a male donor with ankylosing spondylitis or in good health (not recorded which).

The CDR3 DNA follows: TGCGCCAGCAGCCAAGGACCTACCATGAACACTGAAGCTTTCTTT. This translates into CASSQGPTMNTEAFF. The rearrangement links TRBV4-1 to TRBJ1-1, with unresolved D. Germline assignment: CDR1 MGHRA and CDR2 YSYEKL. V was pared by 1 base and J by 0 bases, with 9 bases between. The CDR3 is made up of 15 amino acids.

This clonotype was seen more than once but under ten times. The chain couples TRBV24-1 to TRBJ2-5; a weak D match, TRBD2 (5 bases). The germline gives CDR1 KGHDR, CDR2 SFDVKD. Trimming cost V 12 bases and J 5 bases, with 18 bases left between them. This CDR3 contains 13 residues. The CDR3 protein is CAPQDGVVETQYF. As DNA, the CDR3 is TGTGCCCCCCAAGACGGGGTGGTGGAGACCCAGTACTTC.

This clonotype was observed many times. An end of the junction differs from the germline gene, which may be a read error. The CDR3 sequence is CVSSQDRVASYEQYF. CDR3 nucleotides: TGTGTCAGCAGCCAGGACAGGGTCGCTTCCTACGAGCAGTACTTC. The chain combines TRBV7-8 with TRBJ2-7, with 8 bases fitting TRBD1. Germline V gives CDR1 SGHVS, CDR2 FQNEAQ. There are 15 residues in the CDR3.

This clonotype was seen repeatedly, ten times or more. The chain has TRBV5-1 and TRBJ2-3; 11 nucleotides agree with TRBD2. Germline trimming cut 0 bases from V and 2 bases from J; bases unmatched to any gene: 8. This CDR3 has 18 residues. The germline CDR1 and CDR2 sequences are SGHRS and YFSETQ. This CDR3 is CASSLGLAGGLVTDTQYF. The CDR3 nucleotides read TGCGCCAGCAGCTTGGGGCTAGCGGGGGGCCTCGTCACAGATACGCAGTATTTT.

This sequence joins TRBV3-1 and TRBJ2-7, with a tentative D call TRBD1 (6 bases). V lost 6 bases, J lost 6 bases, and 9 bases lay in between. There are 11 residues in the CDR3. Per germline, CDR1 LGHDT and CDR2 YNNKEL (reference sequence). The CDR3 bases are TGTGCCAGCAGGGAAGGGGGCGAGCAGTACTTC. This translates into CASREGGEQYF.

This clonotype has only a few counts. The chain links TRBV29-1 to TRBJ2-2, with TRBD2 matching 7 bases. V was clipped by 0 bases and J by 0 bases; unmatched bases: 10. In germline, CDR1 is SQVTM, CDR2 ANQGSEA. The CDR3 has 18 amino acids. CDR3 loop: CSVEEAGGDGANTGELFF. DNA for the CDR3: TGCAGCGTTGAAGAGGCTGGGGGGGATGGGGCGAACACCGGGGAGCTGTTTTTT.

The gene calls are TRBV28 and TRBJ1-5; D uncertain. The CDR3 has 14 amino acids. Germline CDR1 reads MDHEN; CDR2 reads SYDVKM. Trimming shortened V by 3 bases and J by 9 bases, and 15 bases separated the two germline ends. The CDR3 loop reads CASSFRADGRPQHF. The CDR3 DNA is TGTGCCAGCAGTTTTCGCGCGGACGGCCGGCCCCAGCATTTT.

At least ten counts were recorded for this clonotype. The chain is built from TRBV24-1 and TRBJ2-1, with 7 bases aligning to TRBD1. The CDR3 contains 14 residues. V lost 3 bases, J lost 6 bases, and 4 bases stayed unmatched. CDR1 KGHDR and CDR2 SFDVKD come from the germline V gene. The CDR3 is CATSDPGQVNEQFF. The CDR3 DNA reads as TGTGCCACCAGTGATCCCGGACAGGTCAATGAGCAGTTCTTC.

This clonotype was picked up a small number of times. The gene calls are TRBV7-9 and TRBJ1-5; perhaps TRBD1 as D (5 bases). CDR3 size: 17 residues. CDR1 is SEHNR and CDR2 is FQNEAQ in the germline V gene (reference sequence). The ends were cut back, 4 bases at V and 0 bases at J, with 16 bases in the middle. Here the CDR3 DNA reads TGTGCCAGCAGCTCCTCCGCCGGACATCTTAGCAATCAGCCCCAGCATTTT. It yields the protein CASSSSAGHLSNQPQHF.

The V and J genes are TRBV6-5 and TRBJ1-3; possibly TRBD1 for D (6 bases). The V and J ends lost 0 bases and 4 bases respectively, with 13 bases between them. The germline V gene has CDR1 MNHEY and CDR2 SVGAGI. The CDR3 is 16 amino acids. CDR3 residues: CASSYSGQGSGNTIYF. In nucleotides, the CDR3 is TGTGCCAGCAGTTACTCAGGGCAGGGGTCCGGAAACACCATATATTTT.

This clonotype was counted between two and nine times. The V gene is TRBV9, the J gene TRBJ2-3; D is ambiguous. Per germline, CDR1 SGDLS and CDR2 YYNGEE. The CDR3 totals 16 residues. V was pared by 4 bases and J by 4 bases, with 19 bases between. The CDR3 sequence is CASSFISLGSPDTQYF. DNA for the CDR3: TGTGCCAGCAGCTTTATTTCCCTAGGAAGCCCAGATACGCAGTATTTT.

This clonotype showed up just a few times. The chain employs TRBV12-3 or TRBV12-4 and TRBJ1-5, with a weak D call TRBD1 (5 bases). The V gene lost 5 bases and the J gene lost 1 base, with 9 bases spanning the gap. The CDR3 is 14 amino acids. CDR3 protein: CASSGGGSNQPQHF. CDR3 bases: TGTGCCAGCAGTGGGGGGGGAAGCAATCAGCCCCAGCATTTT.

A few counts support this clonotype. The chain employs TRBV6-1 and TRBJ2-2; D possibly uses TRBD1 or TRBD2 (6 bases each). V gave up 6 bases and J gave up 6 bases, with 17 bases separating them. Germline V gene lookup returns CDR1 MNHNS and CDR2 SASEGT. The CDR3 is 15 residues long. The DNA of the CDR3 is TGTGCCAGCAGAATATTGACAGGCGGGGCCGGGGAGCTGTTTTTT. Its protein is CASRILTGGAGELFF.

V is TRBV7-9 and J is TRBJ2-5; 7 nucleotides align to TRBD1. The J segment lost 3 bases and the V segment lost 2 bases, leaving 9 bases of the junction unmatched. This CDR3 spans 16 amino acids. Germline CDR1 and CDR2: SEHNR and FQNEAQ (reference sequence). The CDR3 loop reads CASSLRTGTAKETQYF. In DNA, the CDR3 is TGTGCCAGCAGCTTAAGGACCGGGACAGCCAAAGAGACCCAGTACTTC.

This clonotype has a count of ten or more. V gene TRBV5-4 combines with J gene TRBJ1-3; D might be TRBD1 (5 bases). The CDR3 contains 16 residues. V was trimmed by 3 bases and J by 2 bases, leaving 15 bases between them. CDR1 is SGHNT and CDR2 is YYREEE in the germline V gene (reference sequence). The chain's CDR3 is CASSSGTGRTGNTIYF. In DNA, the CDR3 is TGTGCCAGCAGCTCCGGGACGGGTCGAACTGGAAACACCATATATTTT.

The J gene is TRBJ2-1, the V gene TRBV7-2; 7 positions match TRBD2. CDR1 is SGHTA, CDR2 FQGNSA, per germline. The CDR3 runs 15 residues. V trimming: 1 base; J trimming: 5 bases; junction bases outside the gene matches: 5. CDR3 in amino acids: CASSLDSGNDNEQFF. The CDR3 nucleotides read TGTGCCAGCAGCTTAGACAGCGGGAATGACAATGAGCAGTTCTTC.

This clonotype was seen many times. The rearrangement joins TRBV5-1 to TRBJ1-2; 8 nucleotides align to TRBD1. The trim removed 7 bases at V and 1 base at J, leaving 18 bases unmatched. The CDR3 is 18 residues long. Per the germline V gene, CDR1 is SGHRS and CDR2 is YFSETQ. The CDR3 region is CASAATGQGLGNNYGYTF. CDR3 bases: TGCGCCAGCGCGGCTACAGGACAGGGATTAGGGAATAACTATGGCTACACCTTC.

This clonotype was found many times. The chain recombines TRBV20-1 with TRBJ1-1; 7 bases are a match to TRBD1. CDR1 is DFQATT, CDR2 SNEGSKA, per germline (reference sequence). The ends lost 7 bases at V and 5 bases at J; junction bases unmatched: 4. The CDR3 is 11 amino acids. CDR3 sequence: CSERGLTEAFF. CDR3 in DNA: TGCAGTGAGAGGGGGCTAACTGAAGCTTTCTTT.

V usage is TRBV6-1 and J usage is TRBJ2-1, with 7 bases matching TRBD2. The trim removed 6 bases at V and 8 bases at J, leaving 22 bases unmatched. The CDR3 totals 18 residues. CDR1 and CDR2 from the germline V gene are MNHNS and SASEGT. Here the CDR3 reads CASRPTHLLAAFSHEQFF. The CDR3 bases are TGTGCCAGCAGGCCAACCCACCTGCTAGCGGCCTTCTCCCATGAGCAGTTCTTC.

In regard to this clonotype: The junction shows a germline mismatch at one end, possibly a read error. V usage is TRBV25-1 and J usage is TRBJ2-4; no clear D. This CDR3 spans 14 amino acids. Germline CDR1 reads MGHDK; CDR2 reads SYGVNS. CDR3 coding DNA: TGTACCAGCAGCTCTCCTGGGGCCAAAAACATTCAGTACTTC. Encoded protein: CTSSSPGAKNIQYF.

The V gene is TRBV7-9, the J gene TRBJ2-3; D is unclear. V lost 0 bases and J lost 5, with 3 bases in between. The CDR3 spans 12 residues. Per germline, CDR1 SEHNR and CDR2 FQNEAQ (reference sequence). Here the CDR3 reads CASSLAVDTQYF. The CDR3 DNA reads TGTGCCAGCAGCTTAGCGGTAGATACGCAGTATTTT.

V and J are TRBV12-3 or TRBV12-4 and TRBJ2-5; D gene uncertain. V was cut by 3 bases and J by 5 bases, with 10 bases left in between. This CDR3 has 13 residues. As DNA, the CDR3 is TGTGCCAGCAGTTTTGGGTCTGCGGAGACCCAGTACTTC. It specifies CASSFGSAETQYF.

This chain joins TRBV12-3 or TRBV12-4 and TRBJ2-6; D gene unclear. Trimming stripped 3 bases from V and 0 bases from J, with 6 bases between. This CDR3 is 15 amino acids long. This CDR3 reads CASSFLISGANVLTF. The CDR3 DNA reads TGTGCCAGCAGTTTTCTGATCTCTGGGGCCAACGTCCTGACTTTC.

The sample holds a few counts of this clonotype. V and J are TRBV7-9 and TRBJ2-7; perhaps TRBD2 as D (5 bases). CDR3 length: 17 residues. Germline loops: CDR1 SEHNR, CDR2 FQNEAQ (reference sequence). Trimming took 1 base from V and 6 from J, leaving 22 bases between them. The CDR3 sequence: CASSLGAGLLGEIEQYF. CDR3 nucleotide sequence: TGTGCCAGCAGCTTAGGGGCCGGACTGCTAGGTGAAATCGAGCAGTACTTC.

This clonotype was observed at least ten times. The chain links TRBV20-1 to TRBJ2-4; tentatively, D is TRBD2 (6 bases). The CDR3 runs to 12 residues. The ends were cut back, 5 bases at V and 4 bases at J, with 9 bases in the middle. Germline V lookup: CDR1 DFQATT, CDR2 SNEGSKA (reference sequence). CDR3 loop: CSADGGKNIQYF. The CDR3, as DNA: TGCAGTGCTGACGGGGGTAAAAACATTCAGTACTTC.

This clonotype was seen a few times. CDR3 coding DNA: TGTGCCAGCAGTGTCGTGAACTTCTTGGAGAACTACGAGCAGTACTTC. Its protein product is CASSVVNFLENYEQYF. The chain links TRBV12-3 or TRBV12-4 to TRBJ2-7; no firm D call. This CDR3 contains 16 residues. V was shortened by 5 bases and J by 3 bases, with 20 bases between the two germline ends.

The sample holds many counts of this clonotype. V is TRBV27 and J is TRBJ1-6; TRBD1 might be the D (6 bases). The CDR3 consists of 14 residues. Trimming stripped 6 bases from V and 6 bases from J, with 12 bases between. Germline CDR1 MNHEY, CDR2 SMNVEV (reference sequence). The CDR3: CASRPQGINSPLHF. The DNA of the CDR3 is TGTGCCAGCAGACCCCAGGGGATTAATTCACCCCTCCACTTT.

This clonotype was observed at least ten times. The chain couples TRBV29-1 to TRBJ1-2, with TRBD1 as a possible D gene (5 bases). Per germline, CDR1 SQVTM and CDR2 ANQGSEA. This CDR3 contains 12 residues. V was cut by 4 bases and J by 8 bases, with 14 bases left in between. The CDR3 spells CSVGEGVKGYTF. The CDR3 nucleotides read TGCAGCGTTGGAGAAGGGGTAAAAGGCTACACCTTC.

This clonotype was detected many times. The chain uses TRBV29-1 and TRBJ2-5; D is uncertain. The germline CDR1 and CDR2 sequences are SQVTM and ANQGSEA. CDR3 length: 13 residues. V lost 0 bases and J 3 bases, leaving 8 bases between the germline ends. The CDR3 sequence is CSVEEASKETQYF. For the CDR3, the DNA is TGCAGCGTTGAAGAGGCCAGTAAAGAGACCCAGTACTTC.

This clonotype was recorded many times. The chain is built from TRBV9 and TRBJ1-4, with D unresolved. In germline, CDR1 is SGDLS, CDR2 YYNGEE. The length of the CDR3 is 15 residues. Trimming left V 0 bases short and J 4 bases short, with 10 bases between. CDR3 bases: TGTGCCAGCAGCGTAGCGGGCCACCTTAATGAAAAACTGTTTTTT. It encodes CASSVAGHLNEKLFF.

This clonotype was seen repeatedly, ten times or more. The chain combines TRBV20-1 with TRBJ2-1, with 7 bases identical to TRBD2. The CDR3 is 18 residues long. The V and J ends lost 1 base and 0 bases, in that order; junction bases with no gene match: 12. Looked up from germline, CDR1 is DFQATT and CDR2 is SNEGSKA (reference sequence). In DNA form, the CDR3 reads TGCAGTGCTAGAGGCCCCGGAAGGGAGGGGAGCTCCTACAATGAGCAGTTCTTC. Translated, it gives CSARGPGREGSSYNEQFF.

This clonotype was counted many times. This chain links TRBV5-1 with TRBJ2-7; D not certain. V lost 0 bases and J lost 0, with 10 bases in between. Germline V gives CDR1 SGHRS, CDR2 YFSETQ. The CDR3 sequence is 15 residues long. The CDR3 reads CASSLGTYLSYEQYF. In DNA form, the CDR3 reads TGCGCCAGCAGCTTGGGAACATACCTCTCCTACGAGCAGTACTTC. Using reference TRBV5-1 and TRBJ2-7 for the parts outside the CDR3, the full variable domain is KAGVTQTPRYLIKTRGQQVTLSCSPISGHRSVSWYQQTPGQGLQFLFEYFSETQRNKGNFPGRFSGRQFSNSRSEMNVSTLELGDSALYLCASSLGTYLSYEQYFGPGTRLTVT.